This T cell receptor beta chain was captured in a study of cytomegalovirus exposure and HLA in healthy donors. On the study more broadly: About 84% of 300 to 450 genotyped donors fell in the Caucasian-associated ancestry cluster.

As concerns this clone: Its antigen is undetermined.

The study ran its PCR with 60 Vbeta and 13 Jbeta primers. Per the original methods: A later analysis tallied 65 million to 85 million unique TCR beta chains, about 9.9 million of them shared. Method: immunoSEQ multiplex PCR; TCRdb's copy keeps in-frame clones and lacks some. The DNA was the basis for D and trimming; V, J and clone size are from that table. The sample lists around 150,000 clones, 75% to 85% seen once, with less than 2% in the top ten. From germline, CDR1 is MDHEN and CDR2 SYDVKM. CDR3 size: 15 residues. Trimming took off 2 bases at V and 3 bases at J, with 11 bases between the two ends. Study-level results: Overall, approximately 150 TCR beta chains were annotated as cytomegalovirus-associated. Segments of the TCR beta V type were, in most cases, productive about 87% or about 30% of the time in an earlier analysis.

Input material: PBMCs. The clonotype comes from a female donor in good health and CMV-seropositive. The rearrangement joins TRBV28 to TRBJ2-1, with D tentatively TRBD1 (6 bases). CDR3 region: CASSLGGPLYNEQFF. For the CDR3, the DNA is TGTGCCAGCAGTTTAGGGGGCCCTCTCTACAATGAGCAGTTCTTC.